Listed below are T cell receptor beta chains from one sample, sequenced in a study of CD8+CD57+ T cells in acquired aplastic anemia. A single record per CDR3 protein comes from TCRdb applying MiXCR to the reads. This sample has about 250,000 distinct CDR3 sequences, with around 46% found just once. Sequenced material: sorted CD4+, CD8+, or CD8+CD57+ T cells (not recorded which) from PBMCs. These receptors all come from a human donor with aplastic anemia. Both conserved end residues are part of each CDR3. Each record gives: clone size, J gene, V gene, D gene, CDR3 protein, CDR3 DNA. D genes are given only for firm matches. Clone size is not always given. Where it is, it says once, few, many or a class for expanded clones.

once,TRBJ1-4,TRBV10-3,.,CASSLRQPNEKPFF,TGTGCCAGCAGTTTACGGCAGCCGAATGAAAAACCGTTTTTT
.,TRBJ1-6,TRBV7-9,TRBD1,CASSSPGQGSISSPLHF,TGTGCCAGCAGTTCCCCGGGACAGGGATCAATTAGTTCACCCCTCCACTTT
few,TRBJ1-1,TRBV29-1,.,CSVTTGNTEAFF,TGCAGCGTCACGACAGGGAACACTGAAGCTTTCTTT
once,TRBJ1-1,TRBV7-6,.,CASSLAPGGLANTEAFF,TGTGCCAGCAGCTTAGCGCCGGGGGGGTTAGCGAACACTGAAGCTTTCTTT
.,TRBJ2-1,TRBV28,.,CASSLGRLEQFF,TGTGCCAGCAGTTTAGGAAGGCTCGAGCAGTTCTTC
many,TRBJ2-1,TRBV5-5,TRBD1,CASVYGTDAYNEQFF,TGTGCCAGCGTTTACGGGACAGATGCTTACAATGAGCAGTTCTTC
few,TRBJ1-2,TRBV14,.,CASSQDGFYGYTF,TGTGCCAGCAGCCAAGACGGCTTCTATGGCTACACCTTC
.,TRBJ1-2,TRBV29-1,TRBD1,CSVEGTGHGYTF,TGCAGCGTTGAAGGGACAGGGCATGGCTACACCTTC
many,TRBJ1-5,TRBV6-4,.,CASSPQGRDDSNQPQHF,TGTGCCAGCAGCCCTCAAGGCAGGGATGATAGCAATCAGCCCCAGCATTTT
many,TRBJ1-5,TRBV19,TRBD1,CASKHGTGRQPQHF,TGTGCCAGTAAGCACGGGACAGGGCGCCAGCCCCAGCATTTT
.,TRBJ2-5,TRBV12-3/TRBV12-4,.,CASSLTPGVQETQYF,TGTGCCAGCAGTTTAACGCCGGGGGTACAAGAGACCCAGTACTTC
.,TRBJ1-1,TRBV10-3,.,CAISEDGRGTEAFF,TGTGCCATCAGTGAGGACGGGAGGGGGACTGAAGCTTTCTTT
few,TRBJ1-2,TRBV5-1,.,CASSLRTDDNYGYTF,TGCGCCAGCAGCTTGCGTACAGATGATAACTATGGCTACACCTTC
.,TRBJ1-5,TRBV27,.,CASSLSTGRNQPQHF,TGTGCCAGCAGTTTATCTACAGGACGCAATCAGCCCCAGCATTTT
.,TRBJ2-1,TRBV7-9,TRBD2,CASSLGLGSGSLSYNEQFF,TGTGCCAGCAGCCTGGGACTTGGTAGCGGGTCCCTCTCCTACAATGAGCAGTTCTTC
.,TRBJ1-3,TRBV9,TRBD1,CASSVGILWTGRNTIYF,TGTGCCAGCAGCGTAGGAATTCTGTGGACAGGGAGAAACACCATATATTTT
many,TRBJ1-6,TRBV7-8,TRBD1,CASSLDGQGSSYNSPLHF,TGTGCCAGCAGCTTAGATGGACAGGGCAGCTCCTATAATTCACCCCTCCACTTT
.,TRBJ1-1,TRBV2,.,CASSDGPPHEAFF,TGTGCCAGCAGTGATGGGCCTCCACATGAAGCTTTCTTT
.,TRBJ2-7,TRBV7-9,.,CASSPYEDEQYF,TGTGCCAGCAGCCCGTATGAGGACGAGCAGTACTTC
many,TRBJ2-7,TRBV5-5,TRBD2,CASSLVQRGAYEQYF,TGTGCCAGCAGCTTGGTTCAGCGGGGCGCCTACGAGCAGTACTTC
few,TRBJ1-6,TRBV10-3,.,CAISDLRLSGETYNSPLHF,TGTGCCATCAGTGACCTACGGCTGTCAGGGGAGACCTATAATTCACCCCTCCACTTT
.,TRBJ2-3,TRBV9,TRBD1,CASSAAGGGTDTQYF,TGTGCCAGCAGCGCAGCAGGGGGCGGTACAGATACGCAGTATTTT
.,TRBJ2-7,TRBV7-2,TRBD1,CASSLAGQGIYEQYF,TGTGCCAGCAGCTTAGCGGGACAGGGTATCTACGAGCAGTACTTC
few,TRBJ2-1,TRBV7-3,TRBD2,CASSLKPPSGGYNEQFF,TGTGCCAGCAGCTTAAAGCCCCCTAGCGGGGGGTACAATGAGCAGTTCTTC
many,TRBJ1-1,TRBV2,TRBD1,CASVDRGSTEAFF,TGTGCCAGCGTAGACAGGGGTTCCACTGAAGCTTTCTTT
many,TRBJ2-7,TRBV7-2,TRBD1,CASRSRDRPYEQYF,TGTGCCAGCAGGTCCCGGGACAGACCCTACGAGCAGTACTTC
once,TRBJ1-6,TRBV4-2,.,CASSQAHDGYSPLHF,TGTGCCAGCAGCCAAGCCCACGACGGATATTCACCCCTCCACTTT
.,TRBJ2-1,TRBV7-9,.,CASSDPGSKSYNEQFF,TGTGCCAGCAGCGATCCCGGGAGTAAGTCCTACAATGAGCAGTTCTTC
.,TRBJ2-6,TRBV7-9,.,CASSVGTITGANVLTF,TGTGCCAGCAGCGTCGGGACGATCACCGGGGCCAACGTCCTGACTTTC
once,TRBJ1-5,TRBV6-4,.,CASSVSGDSNQPQHF,TGTGCCAGCAGTGTATCAGGGGATAGCAATCAGCCCCAGCATTTT
many,TRBJ2-1,TRBV9,.,CASSVTSEQFF,TGTGCCAGCAGCGTGACCAGTGAGCAGTTCTTC
many,TRBJ2-7,TRBV5-4,.,CASSSGRGSYEQYF,TGTGCCAGCAGCTCGGGAAGGGGCTCCTACGAGCAGTACTTC
many,TRBJ2-6,TRBV6-5,.,CASSYTHSGLANVLTF,TGTGCCAGCAGTTACACCCATTCGGGCTTGGCCAACGTCCTGACTTTC
many,TRBJ2-7,TRBV5-6,TRBD1,CASSPNRGHEQYF,TGTGCCAGCAGCCCCAACAGGGGCCACGAGCAGTACTTC
few,TRBJ1-1,TRBV9,.,CASSVEDYPLVNTEAFF,TGTGCCAGCAGCGTAGAGGACTATCCCCTGGTGAACACTGAAGCTTTCTTT